This T cell receptor beta chain is from a study of blood T cell repertoires in COVID-19. The wider study: T cells, B-cell-depleted T cells, or PBMCs supplied cDNA or gDNA.

Authors' data handling: For nucleated cells, counts were estimated from reference gene primer amplification. Only in-frame clones appear in the TCRdb table, and some are missing; sequencing was by immunoSEQ multiplex PCR. The V and J calls and clone size are taken from that table; D and trimming were inferred from the DNA. The sample has some 150,000 clones, approximately 86% seen once. Recruits, aged roughly 18 to 89 years, lived in approximately 26 US areas. The study counted Cohort 3 donors as recovered given two negative PCRs, clearance, or symptom resolution. CDR1 GTSNPN and CDR2 SVGIG come from the germline V gene (reference sequence). Trimming removed 1 base from V and 7 bases from J, with 14 bases in between. The CDR3 has 13 residues.

The source is a woman in her 40s who had recovered from COVID-19. The genes are TRBV30 and TRBJ2-7, with a weak D call TRBD2 (6 bases). Sequencing used PBMCs or T cells enriched from blood (not recorded which). CDR3 sequence (DNA): TGTGCCTGGAGTGGGTGGGGGAGGATGGAGCAGTACTTC. Translated: CAWSGWGRMEQYF.